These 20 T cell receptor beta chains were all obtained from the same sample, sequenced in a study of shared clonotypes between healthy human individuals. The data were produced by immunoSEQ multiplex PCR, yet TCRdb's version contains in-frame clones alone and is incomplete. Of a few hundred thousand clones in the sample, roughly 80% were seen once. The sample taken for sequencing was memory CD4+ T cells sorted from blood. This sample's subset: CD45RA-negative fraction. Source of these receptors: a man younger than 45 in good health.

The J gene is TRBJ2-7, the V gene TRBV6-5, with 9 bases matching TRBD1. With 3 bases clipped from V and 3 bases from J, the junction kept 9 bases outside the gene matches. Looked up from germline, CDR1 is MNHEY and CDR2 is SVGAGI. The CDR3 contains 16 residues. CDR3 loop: CASSYWRGTGNYEQYF. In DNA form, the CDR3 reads TGTGCCAGCAGTTATTGGCGAGGGACAGGGAACTACGAGCAGTACTTC.

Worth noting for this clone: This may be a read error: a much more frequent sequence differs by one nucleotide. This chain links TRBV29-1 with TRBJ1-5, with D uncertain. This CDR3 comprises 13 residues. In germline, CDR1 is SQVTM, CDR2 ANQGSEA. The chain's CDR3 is CSVEGRERQPQHF. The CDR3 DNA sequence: TGCAGCGTGGAAGGACGGGAAAGGCAGCCCCAGCATTTT.

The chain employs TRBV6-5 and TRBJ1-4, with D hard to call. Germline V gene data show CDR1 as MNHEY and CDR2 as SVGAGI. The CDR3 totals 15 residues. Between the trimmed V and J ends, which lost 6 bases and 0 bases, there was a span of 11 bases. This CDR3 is CASRVRVATNEKLFF. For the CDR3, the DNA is TGTGCCAGCAGGGTTCGGGTTGCAACTAATGAAAAACTGTTTTTT.

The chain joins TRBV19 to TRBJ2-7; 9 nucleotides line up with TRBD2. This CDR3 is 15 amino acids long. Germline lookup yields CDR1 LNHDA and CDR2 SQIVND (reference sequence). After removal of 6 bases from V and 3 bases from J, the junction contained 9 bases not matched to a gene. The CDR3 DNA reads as TGTGCCAGTAGCCGGGGCCAGCGGGGGGACTACGAGCAGTACTTC. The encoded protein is CASSRGQRGDYEQYF.

The CDR3 DNA sequence: TGTGCCAGCAGTGGGGTCTTGCCATTGAACACTGAAGCTTTCTTT. Translating gives CASSGVLPLNTEAFF. The chain uses TRBV6-1 and TRBJ1-1, with D hard to call. V gave up 4 bases and J gave up 0 bases, with 12 bases separating them. The CDR3 has 15 amino acids. CDR1 MNHNS and CDR2 SASEGT come from the germline V gene.

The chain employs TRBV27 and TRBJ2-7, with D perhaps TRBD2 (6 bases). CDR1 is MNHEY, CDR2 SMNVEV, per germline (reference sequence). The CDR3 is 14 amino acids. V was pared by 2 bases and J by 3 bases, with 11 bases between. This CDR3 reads CASSLIGGGYEQYF. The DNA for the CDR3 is TGTGCCAGCAGTTTAATCGGGGGAGGCTACGAGCAGTACTTC.

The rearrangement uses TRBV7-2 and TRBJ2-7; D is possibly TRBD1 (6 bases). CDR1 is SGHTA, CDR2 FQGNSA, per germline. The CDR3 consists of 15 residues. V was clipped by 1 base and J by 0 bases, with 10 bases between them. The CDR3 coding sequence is TGTGCCAGCAGCTTAGTAGTGGGGGCCTCCTACGAGCAGTACTTC. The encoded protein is CASSLVVGASYEQYF.

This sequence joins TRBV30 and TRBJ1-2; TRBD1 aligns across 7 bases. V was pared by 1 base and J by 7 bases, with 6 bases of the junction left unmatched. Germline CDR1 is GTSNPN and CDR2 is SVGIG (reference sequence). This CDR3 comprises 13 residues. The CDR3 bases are TGTGCCTGGAGTGGAGGGGGCCAGGTTGGCTACACCTTC. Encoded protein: CAWSGGGQVGYTF.

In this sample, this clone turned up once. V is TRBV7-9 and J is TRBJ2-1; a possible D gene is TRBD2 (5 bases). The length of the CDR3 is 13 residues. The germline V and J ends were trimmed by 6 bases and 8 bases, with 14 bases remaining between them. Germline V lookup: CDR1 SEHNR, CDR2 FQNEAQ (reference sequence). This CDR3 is CASRLLGSDEQFF. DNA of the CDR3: TGTGCCAGCAGGCTACTAGGATCGGATGAGCAGTTCTTC.

Here the CDR3 reads CASKLDRGFYNEQFF. In nucleotides, the CDR3 is TGTGCCAGTAAATTAGACAGGGGCTTTTACAATGAGCAGTTCTTC. This rearrangement joins TRBV19 to TRBJ2-1; 8 nucleotides agree with TRBD1. In germline, CDR1 is LNHDA, CDR2 SQIVND (reference sequence). Losses at the gene ends were 7 bases for V and 4 bases for J; bases not matched to a gene: 9. The CDR3 sequence is 15 residues long.

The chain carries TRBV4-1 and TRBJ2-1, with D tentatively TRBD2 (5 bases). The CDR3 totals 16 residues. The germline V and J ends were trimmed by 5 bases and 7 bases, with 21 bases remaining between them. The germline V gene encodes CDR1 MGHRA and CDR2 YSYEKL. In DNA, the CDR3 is TGCGCCAGCAGCGCCATACTAAGTGGGAGTAGGAATGAGCAGTTCTTC. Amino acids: CASSAILSGSRNEQFF.

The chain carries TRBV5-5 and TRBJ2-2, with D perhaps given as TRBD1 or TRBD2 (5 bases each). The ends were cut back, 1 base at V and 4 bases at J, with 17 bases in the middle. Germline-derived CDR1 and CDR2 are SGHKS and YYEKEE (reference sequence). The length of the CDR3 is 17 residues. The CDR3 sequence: CASSLWHSGTITGELFF. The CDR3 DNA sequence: TGTGCCAGCAGCTTGTGGCATTCCGGGACCATCACCGGGGAGCTGTTTTTT. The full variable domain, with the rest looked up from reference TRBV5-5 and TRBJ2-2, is DAGVTQSPTHLIKTRGQQVTLRCSPISGHKSVSWYQQVLGQGPQFIFQYYEKEERGRGNFPDRFSARQFPNYSSELNVNALLLGDSALYLCASSLWHSGTITGELFFGEGSRLTVL.

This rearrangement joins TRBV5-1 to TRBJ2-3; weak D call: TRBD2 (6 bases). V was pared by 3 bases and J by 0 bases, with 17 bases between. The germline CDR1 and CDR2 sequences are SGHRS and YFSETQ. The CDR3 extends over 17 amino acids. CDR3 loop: CASSSTTLATSTDTQYF. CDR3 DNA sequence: TGCGCCAGCAGCTCCACGACCCTAGCGACTAGCACAGATACGCAGTATTTT.

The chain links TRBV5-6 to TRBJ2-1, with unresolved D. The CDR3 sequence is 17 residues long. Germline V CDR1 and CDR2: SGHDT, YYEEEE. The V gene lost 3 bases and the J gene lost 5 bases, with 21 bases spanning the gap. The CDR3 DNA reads TGTGCCAGCAGCTCCTCACGGACCGTTATAGGCAACAATGAGCAGTTCTTC. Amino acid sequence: CASSSSRTVIGNNEQFF.

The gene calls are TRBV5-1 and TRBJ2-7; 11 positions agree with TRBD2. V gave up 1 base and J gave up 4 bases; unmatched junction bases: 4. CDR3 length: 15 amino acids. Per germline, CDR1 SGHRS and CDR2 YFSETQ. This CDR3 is CASSLLLAGGYEQYF. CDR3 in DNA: TGCGCCAGCAGCTTGCTTCTAGCGGGAGGTTACGAGCAGTACTTC.

For the CDR3, the DNA is TGTGCCAGCAGTGAGTTACAGAGCACCGGGGAGCTGTTTTTT. Its protein is CASSELQSTGELFF. This chain joins TRBV6-1 and TRBJ2-2; D is ambiguous. Germline V lookup: CDR1 MNHNS, CDR2 SASEGT. Trimming took off 3 bases at V and 4 bases at J, with 9 bases between the two ends. The CDR3 is 14 amino acids.

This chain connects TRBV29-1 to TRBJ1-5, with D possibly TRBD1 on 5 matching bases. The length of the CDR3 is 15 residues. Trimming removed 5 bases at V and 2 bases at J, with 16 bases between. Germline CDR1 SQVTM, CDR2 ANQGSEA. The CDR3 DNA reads TGCAGCGTTCGGGACTCTCTTTCGGGCAATCAGCCCCAGCATTTT. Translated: CSVRDSLSGNQPQHF.

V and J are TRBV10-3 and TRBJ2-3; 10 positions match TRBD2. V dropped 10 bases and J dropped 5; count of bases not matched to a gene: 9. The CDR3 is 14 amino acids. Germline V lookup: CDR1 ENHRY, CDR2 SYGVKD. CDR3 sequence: CATRSEREGDTQYF. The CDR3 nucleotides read TGTGCCACGAGATCAGAGCGGGAGGGAGATACGCAGTATTTT.

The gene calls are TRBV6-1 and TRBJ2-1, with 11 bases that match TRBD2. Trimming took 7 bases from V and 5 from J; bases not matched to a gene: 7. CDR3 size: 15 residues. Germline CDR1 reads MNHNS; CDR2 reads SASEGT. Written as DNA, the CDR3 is TGTGCCAGCAACTCCGGGACTAGCGGTAACAATGAGCAGTTCTTC. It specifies CASNSGTSGNNEQFF.

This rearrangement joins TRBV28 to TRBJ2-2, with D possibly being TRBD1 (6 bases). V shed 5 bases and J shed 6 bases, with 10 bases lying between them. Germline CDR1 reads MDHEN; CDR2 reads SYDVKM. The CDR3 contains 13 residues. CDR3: CASSRTGSGELFF. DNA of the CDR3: TGTGCCAGCAGTCGAACAGGGTCCGGGGAGCTGTTTTTT.